This T cell receptor beta chain was sequenced for a study of shared clonotypes between healthy human individuals. Terminally differentiated effector memory CD45RA+ cells were excluded from the naive CD8 cells, which were CD45RO-negative and positively selected for CCR7. Assay used: immunoSEQ multiplex PCR; TCRdb lists only in-frame clones, some missing. Of hundreds of thousands of clones in the sample, 95% to 97% were seen once. The clonotype originates from a woman younger than 45 in good health. Material for sequencing was naive CD8+ T cells sorted from blood.

The CDR3 region has the DNA TGTGCCAGCAGCTTAGAACTAGCGGACGGAGGCGAGCAGTACTTC. It codes for CASSLELADGGEQYF. This chain connects TRBV11-2 to TRBJ2-7, with 8 positions matching TRBD2. V gave up 0 bases and J gave up 6 bases; unmatched junction bases: 7. The length of the CDR3 is 15 residues. Germline loops: CDR1 SGHAT, CDR2 FQNNGV.